Following are 20 T cell receptor beta chains from one sample sequenced in a study of CD8+ T cells in alopecia areata. Treatment specified: oral pan-JAK inhibitor, 5-10 mg twice daily. RNA extraction and reverse transcription yielded cDNA as sequencing template. Some clones are missing from TCRdb's copy, which holds only in-frame ones; the method was immunoSEQ multiplex PCR. The table includes under 150,000 clones, less than 70% detected once. The sample was CD4+ T cells sorted from blood, taken at week 24, from a patient treated with tofacitinib. Receptors were obtained from a human donor with alopecia areata.

A few counts support this clone. This chain connects TRBV7-9 to TRBJ1-4; D ambiguous. CDR1 and CDR2 from the germline V gene are SEHNR and FQNEAQ (reference sequence). CDR3 length equals 14 residues. The V end was cut by 5 bases, the J end by 0 bases, with 7 bases between. The CDR3 region is CASSQGATNEKLFF. CDR3 DNA: TGTGCCAGCAGCCAAGGTGCAACTAATGAAAAACTGTTTTTT.

The chain links TRBV5-4 to TRBJ2-5; possibly TRBD2 for D (5 bases). V dropped 1 base and J dropped 5 bases, with 12 bases sitting between them. Germline CDR1 is SGHNT and CDR2 is YYREEE (reference sequence). CDR3 size: 14 residues. CDR3 loop: CASSLLGGSETQYF. DNA of the CDR3: TGTGCCAGCAGCTTGTTAGGAGGCAGTGAGACCCAGTACTTC.

V gene TRBV4-3 combines with J gene TRBJ2-7; 7 bases are shared with TRBD1. V dropped 1 base and J dropped 6; count of bases not matched to a gene: 9. The CDR3 loop spans 15 amino acids. Looked up from germline, CDR1 is LGHNA and CDR2 is YSLEER. This CDR3 reads CASSQGRRDSSEQYF. The CDR3 nucleotides are TGCGCCAGCAGCCAAGGTCGCCGGGACAGTTCCGAGCAGTACTTC.

V gene TRBV29-1 combines with J gene TRBJ1-1; D gene uncertain. V lost 5 bases to trimming and J lost 1 base, with 11 bases between them. The CDR3 is 13 amino acids. Germline CDR1 SQVTM, CDR2 ANQGSEA. The CDR3 bases are TGCAGCGTTCGTTTTGGTGCGAACACTGAAGCTTTCTTT. Translation gives CSVRFGANTEAFF.

The J gene is TRBJ2-4, the V gene TRBV7-9; unclear D gene. Deletions cut 3 bases from V and 8 bases from J, with 11 bases between. Germline loops: CDR1 SEHNR, CDR2 FQNEAQ (reference sequence). CDR3 size: 13 residues. The CDR3 DNA sequence: TGTGCCAGCAGCTTGTTGCTTGGGGACATTCAGTACTTC. Its protein product is CASSLLLGDIQYF.

This clone was counted between two and nine times. The gene calls are TRBV7-9 and TRBJ2-5; the D is unclear. Trimming pared 5 bases from V and 4 bases from J, leaving 29 bases between. CDR3 length: 19 residues. CDR1 and CDR2 from the germline V gene are SEHNR and FQNEAQ (reference sequence). CDR3 loop: CASSPASEPALSVVETQYF. The CDR3 nucleotides are TGTGCCAGCAGCCCGGCGTCGGAACCGGCTCTGAGCGTGGTAGAGACCCAGTACTTC.

CDR3 nucleotides: TGCAGCGGGGGGGACAGGGCCCCTCCCGAAGCTTTCTTT. Residues: CSGGDRAPPEAFF. This chain uses TRBV29-1 with TRBJ1-1; 9 positions match TRBD1. Germline V gives CDR1 SQVTM, CDR2 ANQGSEA. The CDR3 sequence is 13 residues long. After removal of 7 bases from V and 8 bases from J, the junction contained 11 bases not matched to a gene.

This rearrangement joins TRBV5-1 to TRBJ1-2; D possibly corresponds to TRBD1 (5 bases). V lost 0 bases to trimming and J lost 7 bases, with 13 bases between them. The germline CDR1 and CDR2 sequences are SGHRS and YFSETQ. This CDR3 is 14 amino acids long. The CDR3 here is CASSLADSQGGYTF. The CDR3 DNA follows: TGCGCCAGCAGCTTGGCCGACAGCCAAGGTGGCTACACCTTC.

The chain employs TRBV18 and TRBJ2-7; D gene ambiguous. This CDR3 has 15 residues. V was clipped by 0 bases and J by 3 bases, with 12 bases between them. CDR1 and CDR2 (germline): KGHSH, LQKENI. The CDR3 DNA reads as TGTGCCAGCTCACCACCGTCGCGGCAGGTCTACGAGCAGTACTTC. Translating gives CASSPPSRQVYEQYF.

The genes are TRBV7-2 and TRBJ1-5; tentative D call: TRBD1 (6 bases). The ends were cut back, 4 bases at V and 3 bases at J, with 10 bases in the middle. Per the germline V gene, CDR1 is SGHTA and CDR2 is FQGNSA. The CDR3 is 14 residues long. The CDR3 spells CASSSQGYNQPQHF. The DNA for the CDR3 is TGTGCCAGCAGCTCTCAGGGGTACAATCAGCCCCAGCATTTT. Full variable domain (rest looked up from reference TRBV7-2 and TRBJ1-5): GAGVSQSPSNKVTEKGKDVELRCDPISGHTALYWYRQSLGQGLEFLIYFQGNSAPDKSGLPSDRFSAERTGGSVSTLTIQRTQQEDSAVYLCASSSQGYNQPQHFGDGTRLSIL.

The chain links TRBV14 to TRBJ1-1; the D gene is possibly TRBD1 (6 bases). V was clipped by 4 bases and J by 10 bases, with 13 bases between them. Per germline, CDR1 SGHDN and CDR2 FVKESK. CDR3 length: 12 residues. The CDR3 nucleotides read TGTGCCAGCAGCCTTGGACGAGGGGGAGCTTTCTTT. Its translation: CASSLGRGGAFF.

This chain uses TRBV27 with TRBJ2-4; 9 positions agree with TRBD1. The CDR3 spans 15 residues. V was pared by 6 bases and J by 11 bases, with 14 bases of the junction left unmatched. Germline CDR1 MNHEY, CDR2 SMNVEV (reference sequence). This chain's CDR3 is CASSFIAQGARLQYF. CDR3 coding DNA: TGTGCCAGCAGCTTTATCGCACAGGGGGCGCGTCTTCAGTACTTC.

This clone was found a few times. The CDR3 spells CASSLGLPGDEQFF. CDR3 in DNA: TGCGCCAGCAGCTTGGGACTTCCCGGGGATGAGCAGTTCTTC. The rearrangement links TRBV5-1 to TRBJ2-1, with D possibly matching TRBD2 (5 bases). The CDR3 spans 14 residues. Per germline, CDR1 SGHRS and CDR2 YFSETQ. The V end was cut by 0 bases, the J end by 8 bases, with 12 bases between.

The chain joins TRBV18 to TRBJ2-7; D possibly corresponds to TRBD2 (6 bases). From germline, CDR1 is KGHSH and CDR2 LQKENI. The V gene lost 1 base and the J gene lost 4 bases, with 14 bases spanning the gap. The CDR3 sequence is 15 residues long. The CDR3 is CASSPQEGPGYEQYF. CDR3 nucleotides: TGTGCCAGCTCACCACAGGAGGGGCCAGGTTACGAGCAGTACTTC.

V and J are TRBV11-2 and TRBJ1-1; no firm D call. Germline V CDR1 and CDR2: SGHAT, FQNNGV. V lost 3 bases, J lost 1 base, and 6 bases lay in between. The CDR3 runs 13 residues. This chain's CDR3 is CASSFVENTEAFF. DNA of the CDR3: TGTGCCAGCAGCTTTGTGGAGAACACTGAAGCTTTCTTT.

The table lists this clone with a few counts. This chain uses TRBV5-1 with TRBJ2-1, with unresolved D. Germline values: CDR1 SGHRS, CDR2 YFSETQ. The ends were cut back, 4 bases at V and 6 bases at J, with 11 bases in the middle. The CDR3 is made up of 13 amino acids. The CDR3: CASSLEFPNEQFF. The CDR3 DNA reads TGCGCCAGCAGCCTTGAGTTCCCCAATGAGCAGTTCTTC.

This clone was observed a few times. CDR3 region: CASSSGGAGAEQFF. CDR3 coding DNA: TGTGCCAGCAGCTCCGGGGGAGCGGGTGCTGAGCAGTTCTTC. The rearrangement joins TRBV7-9 to TRBJ2-1, with D maybe TRBD2 (6 bases). From germline, CDR1 is SEHNR and CDR2 FQNEAQ (reference sequence). The ends were cut back, 4 bases at V and 9 bases at J, with 16 bases in the middle. The CDR3 has 14 residues.

To note about this clone: Other DNA sequences from this sample encode an identical CDR3 as well. V usage is TRBV30 and J usage is TRBJ2-7; D remains ambiguous. Germline V CDR1 and CDR2: GTSNPN, SVGIG (reference sequence). There are 11 residues in the CDR3. Trimming took 1 base from V and 3 from J, leaving 4 bases between them. The CDR3 nucleotides are TGTGCCTGGAGTGAAGACTACGAGCAGTACTTC. Amino acids: CAWSEDYEQYF.

The chain combines TRBV7-9 with TRBJ1-1, with TRBD1 matching 8 bases. J gave up 3 bases and V 5 bases, and 8 bases lay outside the gene matches. Germline CDR1 and CDR2: SEHNR and FQNEAQ (reference sequence). CDR3 length equals 15 residues. The CDR3: CASSRTGWVYTEAFF. DNA of the CDR3: TGTGCCAGCAGCCGGACAGGGTGGGTGTACACTGAAGCTTTCTTT.

This clone was detected only a few times. V is TRBV2 and J is TRBJ2-3; 8 bases map to TRBD2. Germline V gives CDR1 SNHLY, CDR2 FYNNEI. Trimming removed 1 base from V and 2 bases from J; junction bases left unmatched: 8. The CDR3 is 17 residues long. CDR3 sequence reads: CASSEGSSGGFTDTQYF. CDR3 nucleotide sequence: TGTGCCAGCAGTGAAGGCTCGAGCGGGGGATTCACAGATACGCAGTATTTT.